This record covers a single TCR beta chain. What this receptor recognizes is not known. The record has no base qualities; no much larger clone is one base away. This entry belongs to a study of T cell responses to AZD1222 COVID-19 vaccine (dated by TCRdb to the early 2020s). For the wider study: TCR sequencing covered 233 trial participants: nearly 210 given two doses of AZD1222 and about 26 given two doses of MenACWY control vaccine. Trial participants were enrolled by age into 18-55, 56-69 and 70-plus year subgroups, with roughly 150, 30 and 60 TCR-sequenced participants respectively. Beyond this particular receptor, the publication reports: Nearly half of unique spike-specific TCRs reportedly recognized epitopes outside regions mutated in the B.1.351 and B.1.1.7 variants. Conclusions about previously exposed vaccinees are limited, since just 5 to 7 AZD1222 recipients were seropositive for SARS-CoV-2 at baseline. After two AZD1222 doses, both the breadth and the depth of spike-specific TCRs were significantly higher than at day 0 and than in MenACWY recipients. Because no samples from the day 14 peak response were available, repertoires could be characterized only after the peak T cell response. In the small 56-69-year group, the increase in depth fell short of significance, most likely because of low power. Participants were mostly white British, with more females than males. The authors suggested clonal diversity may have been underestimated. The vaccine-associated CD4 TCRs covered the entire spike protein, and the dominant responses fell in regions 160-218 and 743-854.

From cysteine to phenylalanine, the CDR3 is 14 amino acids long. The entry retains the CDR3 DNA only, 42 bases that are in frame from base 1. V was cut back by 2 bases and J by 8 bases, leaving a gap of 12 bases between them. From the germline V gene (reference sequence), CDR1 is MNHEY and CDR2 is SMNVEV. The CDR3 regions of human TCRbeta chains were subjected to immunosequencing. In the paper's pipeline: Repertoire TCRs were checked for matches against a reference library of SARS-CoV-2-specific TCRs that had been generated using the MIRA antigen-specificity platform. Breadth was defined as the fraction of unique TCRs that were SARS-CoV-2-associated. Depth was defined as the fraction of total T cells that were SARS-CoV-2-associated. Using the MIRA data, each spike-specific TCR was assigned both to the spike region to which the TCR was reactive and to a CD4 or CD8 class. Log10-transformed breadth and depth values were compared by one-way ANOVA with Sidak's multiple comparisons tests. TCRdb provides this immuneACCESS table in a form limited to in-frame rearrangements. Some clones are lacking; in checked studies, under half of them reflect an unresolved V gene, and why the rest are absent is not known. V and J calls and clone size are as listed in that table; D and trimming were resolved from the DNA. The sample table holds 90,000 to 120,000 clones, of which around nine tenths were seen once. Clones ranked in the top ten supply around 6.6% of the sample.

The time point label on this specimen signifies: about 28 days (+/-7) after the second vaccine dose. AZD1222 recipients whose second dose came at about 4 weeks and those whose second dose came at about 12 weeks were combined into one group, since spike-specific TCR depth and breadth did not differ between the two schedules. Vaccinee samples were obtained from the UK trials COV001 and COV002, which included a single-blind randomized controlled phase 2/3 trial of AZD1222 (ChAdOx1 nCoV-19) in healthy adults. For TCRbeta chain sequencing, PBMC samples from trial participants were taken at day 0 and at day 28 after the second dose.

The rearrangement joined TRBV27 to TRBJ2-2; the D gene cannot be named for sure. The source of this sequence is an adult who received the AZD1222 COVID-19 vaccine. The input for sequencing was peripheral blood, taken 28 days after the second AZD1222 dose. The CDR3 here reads CASSLVVFSGELFF. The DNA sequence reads TGTGCCAGCAGTTTAGTCGTATTTTCTGGGGAGCTGTTTTTT.